This T cell receptor beta chain was retrieved from a study of shared clonotypes between healthy human individuals. Across the study: Serving as donors were two women and three men, whose ages spanned 18 to 49.

The CDR3 is 16 amino acids. From germline, CDR1 is MNHNY and CDR2 SVGAGI (reference sequence). Trimming removed 0 bases from V and 4 bases from J, with 12 bases in between. Sequenced by immunoSEQ multiplex PCR; TCRdb stores in-frame clones only, minus some. This table holds 98,000 or so clones, about 70% found once. Study outcomes and limitations: Relative to clonotypes present in all four donors, those not shared had lower generation probabilities. Generally, naive subsets came out with larger estimated richness than memory subsets.

A remark on this clone: What it recognizes is unknown.

The clonotype comes from a woman in her 30s in good health. What was sequenced was memory CD8+ T cells sorted from blood. Subset indicated: CD45RO+ cells pooled with CCR7-negative TemRA cells. The V call is TRBV6-6, the J call TRBJ2-2; no clear D. CDR3 DNA sequence: TGTGCCAGCAGTTACTCGATAGGGCCTGGCACCGGGGAGCTGTTTTTT. Amino acid sequence: CASSYSIGPGTGELFF.